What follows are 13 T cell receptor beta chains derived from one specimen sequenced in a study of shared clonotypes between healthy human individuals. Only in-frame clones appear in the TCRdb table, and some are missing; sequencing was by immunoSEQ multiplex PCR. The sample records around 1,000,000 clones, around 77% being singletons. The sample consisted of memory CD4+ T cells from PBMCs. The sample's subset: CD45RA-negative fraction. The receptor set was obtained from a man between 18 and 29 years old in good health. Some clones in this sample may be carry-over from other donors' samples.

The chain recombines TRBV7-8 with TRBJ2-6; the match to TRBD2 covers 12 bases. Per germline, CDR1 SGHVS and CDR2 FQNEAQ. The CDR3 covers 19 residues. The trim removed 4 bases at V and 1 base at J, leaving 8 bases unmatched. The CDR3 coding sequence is TGTGCCAGCAGCTCCGGACTAGCGGGGCTCTTATCTGGGGCCAACGTCCTGACTTTC. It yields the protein CASSSGLAGLLSGANVLTF.

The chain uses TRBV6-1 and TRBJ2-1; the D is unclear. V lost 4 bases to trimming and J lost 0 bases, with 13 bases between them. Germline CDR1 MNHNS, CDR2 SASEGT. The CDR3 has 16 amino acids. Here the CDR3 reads CASSGRTANSYNEQFF. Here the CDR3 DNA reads TGTGCCAGCAGTGGGCGGACCGCGAACTCCTACAATGAGCAGTTCTTC.

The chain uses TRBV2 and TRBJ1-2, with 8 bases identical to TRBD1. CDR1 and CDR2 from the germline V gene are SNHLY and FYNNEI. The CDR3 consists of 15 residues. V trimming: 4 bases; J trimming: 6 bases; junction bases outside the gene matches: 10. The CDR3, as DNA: TGTGCCAGCAGTGCCCGGGACAGGCGGTTGGATGGCTACACCTTC. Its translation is CASSARDRRLDGYTF.

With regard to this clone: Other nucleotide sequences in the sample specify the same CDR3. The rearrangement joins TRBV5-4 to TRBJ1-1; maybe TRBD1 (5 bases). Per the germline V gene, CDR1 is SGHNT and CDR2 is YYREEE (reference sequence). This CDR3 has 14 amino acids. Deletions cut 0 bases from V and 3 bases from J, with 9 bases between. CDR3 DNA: TGTGCCAGCAGCTTGGTAGGAGGGGACACTGAAGCTTTCTTT. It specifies CASSLVGGDTEAFF.

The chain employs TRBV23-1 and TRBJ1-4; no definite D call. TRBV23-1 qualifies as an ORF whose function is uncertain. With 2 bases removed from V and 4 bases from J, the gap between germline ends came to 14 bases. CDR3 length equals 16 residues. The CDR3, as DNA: TGCGCCAGCAGTCAAAAGAGGTCAGCGTTTAATGAAAAACTGTTTTTT. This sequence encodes CASSQKRSAFNEKLFF.

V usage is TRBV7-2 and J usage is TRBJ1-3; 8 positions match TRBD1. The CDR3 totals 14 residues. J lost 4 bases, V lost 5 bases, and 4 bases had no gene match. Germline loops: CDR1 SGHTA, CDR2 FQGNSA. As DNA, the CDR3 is TGTGCCAGCAGCCCGGACAGGGTCGGAAACACCATATATTTT. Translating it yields CASSPDRVGNTIYF.

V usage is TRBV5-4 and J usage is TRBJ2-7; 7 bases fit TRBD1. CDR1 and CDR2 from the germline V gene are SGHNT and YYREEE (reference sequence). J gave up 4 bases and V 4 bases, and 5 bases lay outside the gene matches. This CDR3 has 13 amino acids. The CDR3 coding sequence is TGTGCCAGCAGCGCCGGACAGGATTACGAGCAGTACTTC. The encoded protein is CASSAGQDYEQYF.

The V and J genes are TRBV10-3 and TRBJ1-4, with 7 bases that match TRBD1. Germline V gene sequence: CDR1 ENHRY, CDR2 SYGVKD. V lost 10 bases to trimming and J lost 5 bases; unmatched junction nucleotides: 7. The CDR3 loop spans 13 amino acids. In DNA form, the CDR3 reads TGTGCCACCCGACAGGGCCTAAATGAAAAACTGTTTTTT. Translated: CATRQGLNEKLFF.

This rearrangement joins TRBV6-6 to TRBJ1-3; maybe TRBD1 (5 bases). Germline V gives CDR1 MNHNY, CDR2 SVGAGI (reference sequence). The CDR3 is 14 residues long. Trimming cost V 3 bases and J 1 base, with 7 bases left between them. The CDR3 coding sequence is TGTGCCAGCAGTTATGGGGGATCTGGAAACACCATATATTTT. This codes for CASSYGGSGNTIYF.

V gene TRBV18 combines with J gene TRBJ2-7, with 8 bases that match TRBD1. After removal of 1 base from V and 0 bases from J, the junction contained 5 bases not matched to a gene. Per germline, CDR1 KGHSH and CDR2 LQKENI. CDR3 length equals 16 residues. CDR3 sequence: CASSPLDQGASYEQYF. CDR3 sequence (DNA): TGTGCCAGCTCACCACTTGACCAGGGGGCCTCCTACGAGCAGTACTTC.

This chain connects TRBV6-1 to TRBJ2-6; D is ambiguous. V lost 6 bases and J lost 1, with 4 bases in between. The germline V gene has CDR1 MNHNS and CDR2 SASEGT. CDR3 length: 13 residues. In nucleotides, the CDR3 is TGTGCCAGCAGAGTATCTGGGGCCAACGTCCTGACTTTC. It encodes CASRVSGANVLTF.

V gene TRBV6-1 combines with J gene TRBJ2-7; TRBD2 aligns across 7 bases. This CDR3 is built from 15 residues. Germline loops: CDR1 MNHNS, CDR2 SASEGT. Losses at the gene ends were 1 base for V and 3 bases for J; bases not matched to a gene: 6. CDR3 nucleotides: TGTGCCAGCAGTGAAGGGCCTAGCGGTTACTACGAGCAGTACTTC. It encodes CASSEGPSGYYEQYF.

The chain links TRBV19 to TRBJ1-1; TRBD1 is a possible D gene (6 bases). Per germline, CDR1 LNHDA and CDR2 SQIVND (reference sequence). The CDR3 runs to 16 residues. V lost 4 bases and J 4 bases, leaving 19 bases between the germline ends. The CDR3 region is CASSKPLRTEGTEAFF. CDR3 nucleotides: TGTGCCAGTAGTAAACCCCTCCGGACAGAGGGCACTGAAGCTTTCTTT.